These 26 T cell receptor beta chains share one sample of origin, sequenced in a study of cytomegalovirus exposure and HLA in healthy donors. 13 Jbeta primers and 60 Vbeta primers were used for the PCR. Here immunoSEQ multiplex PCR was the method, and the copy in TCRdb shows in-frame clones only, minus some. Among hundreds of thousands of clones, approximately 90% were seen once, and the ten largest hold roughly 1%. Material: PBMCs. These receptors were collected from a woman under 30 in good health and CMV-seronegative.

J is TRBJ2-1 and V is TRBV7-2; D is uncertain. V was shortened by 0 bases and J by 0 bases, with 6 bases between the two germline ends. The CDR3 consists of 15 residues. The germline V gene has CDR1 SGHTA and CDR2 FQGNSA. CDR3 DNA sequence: TGTGCCAGCAGCTTAGCGGCCAGCTCCTACAATGAGCAGTTCTTC. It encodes CASSLAASSYNEQFF.

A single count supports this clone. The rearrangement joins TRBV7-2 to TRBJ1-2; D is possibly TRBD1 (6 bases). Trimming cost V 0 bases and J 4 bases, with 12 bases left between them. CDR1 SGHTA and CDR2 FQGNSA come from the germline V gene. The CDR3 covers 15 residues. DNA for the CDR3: TGTGCCAGCAGCTTAGCGCGGGGGCGCCCCTATGGCTACACCTTC. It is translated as CASSLARGRPYGYTF.

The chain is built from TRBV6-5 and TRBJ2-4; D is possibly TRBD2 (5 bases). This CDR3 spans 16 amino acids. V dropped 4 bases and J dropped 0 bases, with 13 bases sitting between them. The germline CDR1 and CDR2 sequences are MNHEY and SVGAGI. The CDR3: CASSLNRRLAKNIQYF. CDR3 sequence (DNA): TGTGCCAGCAGTTTAAATCGGAGGTTAGCCAAAAACATTCAGTACTTC.

Written as DNA, the CDR3 is TGTGCCAGCAGCTTGGCCCTCGCTAGGGGAGAGACCCAGTACTTC. Translation gives CASSLALARGETQYF. The gene calls are TRBV5-4 and TRBJ2-5; possibly TRBD1 for D (5 bases). Trimming shortened V by 0 bases and J by 4 bases, and 13 bases separated the two germline ends. CDR1 and CDR2 (germline): SGHNT, YYREEE (reference sequence). The CDR3 totals 15 residues.

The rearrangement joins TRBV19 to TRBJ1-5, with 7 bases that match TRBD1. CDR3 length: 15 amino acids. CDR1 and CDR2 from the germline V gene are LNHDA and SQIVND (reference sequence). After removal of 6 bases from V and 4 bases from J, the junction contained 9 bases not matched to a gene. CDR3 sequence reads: CASRTLGTANQPQHF. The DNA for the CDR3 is TGTGCCAGTAGGACATTAGGGACAGCTAATCAGCCCCAGCATTTT.

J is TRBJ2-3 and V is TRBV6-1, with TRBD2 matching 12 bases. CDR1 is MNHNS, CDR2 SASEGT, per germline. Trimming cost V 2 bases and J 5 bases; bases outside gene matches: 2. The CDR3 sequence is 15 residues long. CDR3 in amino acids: CASSERGLAGDTQYF. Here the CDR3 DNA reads TGTGCCAGCAGTGAAAGGGGACTAGCGGGAGATACGCAGTATTTT.

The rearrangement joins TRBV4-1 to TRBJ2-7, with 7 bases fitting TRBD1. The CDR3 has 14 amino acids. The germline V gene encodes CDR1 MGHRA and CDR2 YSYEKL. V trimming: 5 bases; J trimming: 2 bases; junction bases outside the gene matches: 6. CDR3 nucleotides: TGCGCCAGCAGCTACCACAGGGGAACCTACGAGCAGTACTTC. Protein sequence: CASSYHRGTYEQYF.

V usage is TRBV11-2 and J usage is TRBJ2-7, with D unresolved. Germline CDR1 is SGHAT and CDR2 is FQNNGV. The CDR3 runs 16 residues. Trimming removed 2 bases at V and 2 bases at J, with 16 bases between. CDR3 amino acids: CASSLRGTNPTYEQYF. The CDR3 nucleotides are TGTGCCAGCAGCTTAAGAGGAACAAACCCTACCTACGAGCAGTACTTC.

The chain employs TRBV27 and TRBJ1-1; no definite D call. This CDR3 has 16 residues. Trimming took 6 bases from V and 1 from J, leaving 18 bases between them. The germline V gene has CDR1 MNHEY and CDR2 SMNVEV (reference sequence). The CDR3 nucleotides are TGTGCCAGCAGCCCAATGAAATTCACGGGGAACACTGAAGCTTTCTTT. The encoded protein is CASSPMKFTGNTEAFF.

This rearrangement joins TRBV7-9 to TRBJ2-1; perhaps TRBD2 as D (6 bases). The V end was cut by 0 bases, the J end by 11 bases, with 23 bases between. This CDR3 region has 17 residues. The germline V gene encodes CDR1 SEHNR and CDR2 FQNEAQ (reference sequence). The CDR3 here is CASSLASRWREANQQFF. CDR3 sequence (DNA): TGTGCCAGCAGCTTAGCTAGTCGTTGGAGGGAGGCTAACCAGCAGTTCTTC. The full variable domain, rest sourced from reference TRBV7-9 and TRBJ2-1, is DTGVSQNPRHKITKRGQNVTFRCDPISEHNRLYWYRQTLGQGPEFLTYFQNEAQLEKSRLLSDRFSAERPKGSFSTLEIQRTEQGDSAMYLCASSLASRWREANQQFFGPGTRLTVL.

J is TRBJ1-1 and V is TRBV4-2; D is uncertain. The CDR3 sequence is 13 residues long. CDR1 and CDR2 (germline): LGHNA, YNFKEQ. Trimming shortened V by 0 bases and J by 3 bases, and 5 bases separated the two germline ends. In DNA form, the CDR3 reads TGTGCCAGCAGCCAAGATCGGTACACTGAAGCTTTCTTT. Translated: CASSQDRYTEAFF.

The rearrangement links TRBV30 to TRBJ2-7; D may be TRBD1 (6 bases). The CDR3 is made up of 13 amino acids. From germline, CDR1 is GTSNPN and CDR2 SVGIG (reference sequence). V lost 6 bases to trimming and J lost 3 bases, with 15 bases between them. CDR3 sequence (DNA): TGTGCCTGCAGGACAGACCCCTACTACGAGCAGTACTTC. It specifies CACRTDPYYEQYF.

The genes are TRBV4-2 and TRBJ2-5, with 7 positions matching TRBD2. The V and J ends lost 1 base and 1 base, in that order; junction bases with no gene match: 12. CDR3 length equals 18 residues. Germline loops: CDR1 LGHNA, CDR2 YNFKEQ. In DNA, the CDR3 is TGTGCCAGCAGCCAAGCCTCTAGCGGAAAGATTTTCCAAGAGACCCAGTACTTC. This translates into CASSQASSGKIFQETQYF.

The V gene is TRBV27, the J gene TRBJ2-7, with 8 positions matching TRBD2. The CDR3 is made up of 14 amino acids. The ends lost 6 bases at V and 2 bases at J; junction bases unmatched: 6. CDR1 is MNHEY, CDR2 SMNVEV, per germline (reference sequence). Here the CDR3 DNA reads TGTGCCAGCAGCCCGGGGGGGGTTACCTACGAGCAGTACTTC. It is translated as CASSPGGVTYEQYF.

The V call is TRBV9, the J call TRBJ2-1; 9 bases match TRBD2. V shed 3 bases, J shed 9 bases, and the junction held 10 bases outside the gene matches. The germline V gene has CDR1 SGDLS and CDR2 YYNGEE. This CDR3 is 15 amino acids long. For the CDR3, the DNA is TGTGCCAGCAGCGGATATAGCGGGAGTAAGGTTGAGCAGTTCTTC. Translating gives CASSGYSGSKVEQFF.

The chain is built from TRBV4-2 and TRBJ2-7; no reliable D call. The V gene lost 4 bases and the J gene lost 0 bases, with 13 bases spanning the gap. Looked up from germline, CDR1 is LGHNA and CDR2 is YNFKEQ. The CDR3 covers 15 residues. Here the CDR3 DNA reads TGTGCCAGCAGCCCGAGCCCGGGTAGCTCCTACGAGCAGTACTTC. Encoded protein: CASSPSPGSSYEQYF.

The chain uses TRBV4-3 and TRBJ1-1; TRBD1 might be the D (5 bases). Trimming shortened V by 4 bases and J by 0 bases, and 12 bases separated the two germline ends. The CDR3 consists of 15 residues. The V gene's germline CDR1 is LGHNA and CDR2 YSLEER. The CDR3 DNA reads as TGCGCCAGCAGCCCAAAACAGGACATGAACACTGAAGCTTTCTTT. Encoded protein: CASSPKQDMNTEAFF.

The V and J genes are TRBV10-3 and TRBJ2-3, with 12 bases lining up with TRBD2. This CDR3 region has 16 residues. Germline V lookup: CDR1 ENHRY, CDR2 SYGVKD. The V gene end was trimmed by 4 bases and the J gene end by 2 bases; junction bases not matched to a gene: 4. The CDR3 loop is CAISGTSGVFTDTQYF. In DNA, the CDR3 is TGTGCCATCAGTGGGACTAGCGGGGTTTTCACAGATACGCAGTATTTT.

The CDR3 region is CASSLEEGSGSSYEQYF. The CDR3 nucleotides are TGTGCCAGCAGCCTCGAGGAGGGCAGCGGAAGCTCCTACGAGCAGTACTTC. The chain uses TRBV21-1 and TRBJ2-7; the table's D call, TRBD2, has no DNA check behind it. TRBV21-1 counts as a pseudogene. The CDR3 is 17 residues long.

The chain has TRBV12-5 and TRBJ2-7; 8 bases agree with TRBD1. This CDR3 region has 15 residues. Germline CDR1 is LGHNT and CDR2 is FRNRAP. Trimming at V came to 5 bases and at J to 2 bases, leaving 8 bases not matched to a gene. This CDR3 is CASGIGQGCTYEQYF. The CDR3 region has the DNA TGTGCTAGTGGTATCGGACAGGGATGTACCTACGAGCAGTACTTC.

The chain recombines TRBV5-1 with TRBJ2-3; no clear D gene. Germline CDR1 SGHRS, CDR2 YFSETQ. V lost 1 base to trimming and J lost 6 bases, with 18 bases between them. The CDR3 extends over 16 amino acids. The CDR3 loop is CASSLLPLQSRDTQYF. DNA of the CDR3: TGCGCCAGCAGCTTGCTCCCTCTACAGTCCAGGGATACGCAGTATTTT.

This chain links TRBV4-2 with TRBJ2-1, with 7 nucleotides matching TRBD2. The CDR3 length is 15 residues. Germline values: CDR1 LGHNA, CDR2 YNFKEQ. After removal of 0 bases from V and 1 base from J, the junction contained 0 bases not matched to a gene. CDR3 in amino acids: CASSQEGGSYNEQFF. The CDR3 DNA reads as TGTGCCAGCAGCCAAGAGGGGGGGTCCTACAATGAGCAGTTCTTC.

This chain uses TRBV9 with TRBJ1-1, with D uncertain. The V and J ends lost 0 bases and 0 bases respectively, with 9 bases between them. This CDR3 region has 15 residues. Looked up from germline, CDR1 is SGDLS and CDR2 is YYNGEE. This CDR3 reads CASSVGGALNTEAFF. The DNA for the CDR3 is TGTGCCAGCAGCGTAGGGGGAGCGCTGAACACTGAAGCTTTCTTT.

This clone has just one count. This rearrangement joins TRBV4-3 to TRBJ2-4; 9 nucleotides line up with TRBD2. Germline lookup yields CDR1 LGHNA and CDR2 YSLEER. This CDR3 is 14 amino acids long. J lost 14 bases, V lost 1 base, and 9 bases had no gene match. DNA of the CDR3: TGCGCCAGCAGCCAAGGATATGGGCGGGAGGGCGAGTACTTC. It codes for CASSQGYGREGEYF.

For the CDR3, the DNA is TGCGCCAGCAGCGGACCGGGACTAGCGGGAGCCCATGAGCAGTTCTTC. Its protein product is CASSGPGLAGAHEQFF. This chain uses TRBV5-1 with TRBJ2-1; 14 positions agree with TRBD2. Germline CDR1 SGHRS, CDR2 YFSETQ. CDR3 length: 16 amino acids. J was trimmed by 8 bases and V by 4 bases; bases with no gene match: 8.

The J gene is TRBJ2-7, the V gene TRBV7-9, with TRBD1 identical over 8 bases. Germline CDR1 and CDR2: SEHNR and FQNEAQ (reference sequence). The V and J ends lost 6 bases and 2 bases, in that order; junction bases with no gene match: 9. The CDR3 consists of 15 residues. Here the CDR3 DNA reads TGTGCCAGCAGTCGCGGACGGACAGGGCCCTACGAGCAGTACTTC. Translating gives CASSRGRTGPYEQYF.